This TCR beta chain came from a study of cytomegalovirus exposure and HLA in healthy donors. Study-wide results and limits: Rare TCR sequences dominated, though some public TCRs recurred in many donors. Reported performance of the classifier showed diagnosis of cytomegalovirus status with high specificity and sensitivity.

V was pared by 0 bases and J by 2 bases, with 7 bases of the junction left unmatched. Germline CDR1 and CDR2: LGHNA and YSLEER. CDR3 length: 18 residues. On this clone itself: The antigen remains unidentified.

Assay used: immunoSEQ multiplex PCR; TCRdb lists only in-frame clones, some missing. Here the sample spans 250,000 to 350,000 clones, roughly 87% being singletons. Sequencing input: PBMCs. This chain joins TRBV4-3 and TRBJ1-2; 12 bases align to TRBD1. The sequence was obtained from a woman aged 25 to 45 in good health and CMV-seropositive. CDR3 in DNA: TGCGCCAGCAGCCAAGATACCCCCGGGACAGGGGGCAACTATGGCTACACCTTC. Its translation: CASSQDTPGTGGNYGYTF.